This T cell receptor (beta chain) was sequenced for a study of CD8 T cells in ankylosing spondylitis. Germline loops: CDR1 SEHNR, CDR2 FQNEAQ (reference sequence). V lost 7 bases to trimming and J lost 6 bases; unmatched junction nucleotides: 9. The CDR3 runs 13 residues. This clonotype was detected a few times. As yet, its antigen is unknown. Each TCR beta library was made by quantitative 5'-RACE that incorporated molecular barcodes. From the 5' RACE reads, TCRdb called clonotypes with MiXCR, one entry per CDR3 protein. The repertoire holds about 220,000 distinct CDR3 sequences, with around 16% as singletons. General observations from the study: Some motif variants were previously reported in reactive arthritis synovial fluid and blood. Reportedly, matched ankylosing spondylitis synovial fluid was significantly enriched for disease-linked clones. Clones linked with disease were CD8+ and fairly uncommon in the peripheral blood. Blood of patients with ankylosing spondylitis appeared to be characterized by a TCR beta motif of eight or nine highly homologous variants.

The TCR was taken from a male donor with ankylosing spondylitis. The rearrangement joins TRBV7-9 to TRBJ2-7; TRBD2 matches 7 bases. Material for sequencing was blood, either unsorted or a sorted T cell fraction (not recorded which). CDR3 in amino acids: CASTGGVAGEQYF. As DNA, the CDR3 is TGTGCCAGCACTGGGGGGGTCGCGGGCGAGCAGTACTTC.